This T cell receptor (beta chain) was identified in a study of CD8+CD57+ T cells in acquired aplastic anemia. Looking at the study overall: When averaged, DNA from sorted CD4+ and CD8+ cells came to approximately 3 ug.

Genomic DNA served as template for TCR beta VDJ and CDR3 profiling. TCRdb reanalysed the reads using MiXCR and keeps one entry per CDR3 protein. The sample consists of about 160,000 distinct CDR3 sequences, 35% to 55% of them appearing once. The ends lost 5 bases at V and 5 bases at J; junction bases unmatched: 5. Per germline, CDR1 LGHDT and CDR2 YNNKEL (reference sequence). This CDR3 has 13 residues. The study's findings and limits: Patients and controls shared approximately 30 CD8+ CDR3 sequences.

This clonotype was detected only a few times. Its antigen is still unknown. Sequenced input: sorted CD4+, CD8+, or CD8+CD57+ T cells (not recorded which) from PBMCs. This chain links TRBV3-1 with TRBJ2-7; 8 bases line up with TRBD2. This sequence originates from a human donor in good health. Here the CDR3 DNA reads TGTGCCAGCAGCTTCCGGGGGGGGGACGAGCAGTACTTC. Protein: CASSFRGGDEQYF.